This T cell receptor (beta chain) was identified during a study of T cell responses to AZD1222 COVID-19 vaccine. The study, taken as a whole, reports: Seropositive status at baseline applied to only five to seven AZD1222 recipients. Repertoires in all cases were sampled only once the peak T cell response had passed. Recipients of two AZD1222 doses showed rising Spike-specific TCR breadth and depth.

Germline V lookup: CDR1 SGHTA, CDR2 FQGNSA. V was shortened by 2 bases and J by 1 base, with 16 bases between the two germline ends. This CDR3 is built from 17 residues. Profiled with immunoSEQ multiplex PCR; TCRdb holds only in-frame clones, not every one. The profile shows 150,000 to 180,000 clones, about 86% of them singletons. Concerning this clone: The antigen remains unidentified.

The clonotype comes from an adult in good health. V is TRBV7-2 and J is TRBJ2-3; D might be TRBD1 (6 bases). The material was peripheral blood, obtained on day 0 of MenACWY control vaccination. CDR3 amino acids: CASSLLVRGRGTDTQYF. DNA of the CDR3: TGTGCCAGCAGCTTACTTGTCAGGGGAAGGGGCACAGATACGCAGTATTTT.